These 10 T cell receptor beta chains were sequenced from one sample in a study of regulatory T cells in long-lasting Graves disease. Building the TCR beta libraries relied on iRepertoire HTBI primers, and CDR3 regions underwent Arm-PCR. TCRdb passed the multiplex PCR reads through MiXCR, listing each CDR3 protein once. The repertoire holds 550,000 to 700,000 distinct CDR3 sequences, with about 16% as singletons. Time point defined: newly diagnosed GD, antithyroid drugs for less than 3 months. The TCR library was prepared using RNA isolated from PBMCs. A further study also used this sample, focusing on T cells in Graves' hyperthyroidism and ophthalmopathy.

The sample in question was peripheral blood mononuclear cells (PBMCs), obtained at new diagnosis, from a patient treated with antithyroid drugs. The receptor source for this set is a man younger than 35 with Graves disease.

This clonotype was recorded at least ten times. The V call is TRBV28, the J call TRBJ2-7; unclear D gene. CDR3 length: 16 residues. Germline V CDR1 and CDR2: MDHEN, SYDVKM. The V end was cut by 2 bases, the J end by 1 base, with 15 bases between. CDR3 amino acids: CASSLTHTKTSYEQYF. CDR3 nucleotides: TGTGCCAGCAGTTTAACCCACACTAAAACGTCCTACGAGCAGTACTTC.

This clonotype was seen only a few times. V is TRBV2 and J is TRBJ2-6; weak D call: TRBD2 (6 bases). V dropped 5 bases and J dropped 2 bases, with 13 bases sitting between them. The CDR3 is 16 amino acids. The germline CDR1 and CDR2 sequences are SNHLY and FYNNEI. The CDR3 DNA sequence: TGTGCCAGCAGTCAAAGAGGAGGGACTGGGGCCAACGTCCTGACTTTC. Translation gives CASSQRGGTGANVLTF.

This clonotype appeared a few times. This chain uses TRBV10-2 with TRBJ1-5; the D gene is possibly TRBD1 (6 bases). V lost 6 bases, J lost 3 bases, and 12 bases lay in between. CDR1 and CDR2 (germline): WSHSY, SAAADI. The CDR3 has 14 residues. CDR3 nucleotides: TGCGCCAGCAGGATGACAGGACTCAATCAGCCCCAGCATTTT. Amino acids: CASRMTGLNQPQHF.

This clonotype was detected ten times or more. The chain links TRBV3-1 to TRBJ1-1; no clear D. Germline values: CDR1 LGHDT, CDR2 YNNKEL (reference sequence). Trimming removed 5 bases at V and 4 bases at J, with 8 bases between. The CDR3 consists of 12 residues. As DNA, the CDR3 is TGTGCCAGCAGCTACGCGGGCACTGAAGCTTTCTTT. Translation gives CASSYAGTEAFF.

The CDR3 nucleotides read TGCAGCGTTGTCGTTGGGTCCATCTCCTACGAGCAGTACTTC. Its protein is CSVVVGSISYEQYF. The rearrangement joins TRBV29-1 to TRBJ2-7; no definite D call. CDR1 is SQVTM and CDR2 is ANQGSEA in the germline V gene. The germline V and J ends were trimmed by 4 bases and 0 bases, with 13 bases remaining between them. The length of the CDR3 is 14 residues.

The V gene is TRBV20-1, the J gene TRBJ1-2; 8 nucleotides line up with TRBD1. Looked up from germline, CDR1 is DFQATT and CDR2 is SNEGSKA (reference sequence). This CDR3 has 13 amino acids. V was pared by 4 bases and J by 5 bases, with 6 bases of the junction left unmatched. CDR3 in DNA: TGCAGTGCTATGCAGGGGGCTCGATATGGCTACACCTTC. This encodes CSAMQGARYGYTF.

This clonotype was seen ten or more times. This sequence joins TRBV12-3 or TRBV12-4 and TRBJ1-1, with D unclear. The CDR3 extends over 13 amino acids. Trimming left V 7 bases short and J 0 bases short, with 9 bases between. The CDR3 spells CASTRELNTEAFF. CDR3 in DNA: TGTGCCAGCACCCGGGAGTTGAACACTGAAGCTTTCTTT.

This clonotype was recorded at least ten times. The chain is built from TRBV28 and TRBJ2-7; 10 nucleotides match TRBD1. The germline CDR1 and CDR2 sequences are MDHEN and SYDVKM. Losses at the gene ends were 7 bases for V and 2 bases for J; bases not matched to a gene: 2. CDR3 length equals 13 residues. CDR3 nucleotide sequence: TGTGCCAGCACCGGGACAGGGGCCTACGAGCAGTACTTC. This sequence encodes CASTGTGAYEQYF.

V gene TRBV19 combines with J gene TRBJ1-1; D is possibly TRBD1 (6 bases). Germline CDR1 LNHDA, CDR2 SQIVND (reference sequence). V was shortened by 3 bases and J by 3 bases, with 11 bases between the two germline ends. The length of the CDR3 is 14 residues. The CDR3 sequence is CASSIRGMDTEAFF. The CDR3 nucleotides are TGTGCCAGTAGTATCAGGGGAATGGACACTGAAGCTTTCTTT.

The J gene is TRBJ2-1, the V gene TRBV6-1; a possible D gene is TRBD2 (7 bases). Trimming took off 7 bases at V and 6 bases at J, with 13 bases between the two ends. The CDR3 runs 13 residues. Germline CDR1 reads MNHNS; CDR2 reads SASEGT. In DNA, the CDR3 is TGTGCCAGCACCGTGGGGGGGCTCAATGAGCAGTTCTTC. This codes for CASTVGGLNEQFF.